This record concerns one T cell receptor (beta chain) sequence. In the original analysis: Nucleated cell counts were estimated from reference gene primer amplification. The table came from immunoSEQ multiplex PCR; TCRdb's copy has only in-frame clones and leaves some out. V and J calls and clone size are as listed in that table; D and trimming were resolved from the DNA. The table lists some 130,000 clones, about nine tenths of them singletons, with 11% in the top ten. This sample was taken from a study of blood T cell repertoires in COVID-19. Turning to the study itself: T cells, B-cell-depleted T cells, or PBMCs supplied cDNA or gDNA.

The V segment lost 5 bases and the J segment 5 bases; nucleotides outside the gene matches: 8. CDR1 KGHSH and CDR2 LQKENI come from the germline V gene. The CDR3 contains 15 residues. V is TRBV18 and J is TRBJ2-5, with TRBD2 matching over 10 bases. The clonotype comes from an older woman with COVID-19, enrolled during active disease. The sample was peripheral blood. CDR3 region: CASSASGGAAETQYF. CDR3 nucleotides: TGTGCCAGCTCAGCGAGCGGGGGGGCGGCGGAGACCCAGTACTTC. Supplemented by reference TRBV18 and TRBJ2-5, the full variable domain reads NAGVMQNPRHLVRRRGQEARLRCSPMKGHSHVYWYRQLPEEGLKFMVYLQKENIIDESGMPKERFSAEFPKEGPSILRIQQVVRGDSAAYFCASSASGGAAETQYFGPGTRLLVL.